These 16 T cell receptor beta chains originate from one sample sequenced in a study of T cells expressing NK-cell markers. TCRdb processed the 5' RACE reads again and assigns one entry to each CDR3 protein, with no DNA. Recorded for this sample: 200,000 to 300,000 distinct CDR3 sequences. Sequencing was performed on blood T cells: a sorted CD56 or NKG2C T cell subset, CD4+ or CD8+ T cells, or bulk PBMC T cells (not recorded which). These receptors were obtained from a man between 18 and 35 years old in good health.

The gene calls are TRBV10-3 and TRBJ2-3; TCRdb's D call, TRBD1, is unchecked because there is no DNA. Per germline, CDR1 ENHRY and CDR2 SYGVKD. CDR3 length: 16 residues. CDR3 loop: CAISRTTSSSTDTQYF.

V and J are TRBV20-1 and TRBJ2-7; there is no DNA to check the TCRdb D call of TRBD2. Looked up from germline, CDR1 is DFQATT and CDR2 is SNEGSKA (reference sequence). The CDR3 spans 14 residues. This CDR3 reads CSALPREPAYEQYF.

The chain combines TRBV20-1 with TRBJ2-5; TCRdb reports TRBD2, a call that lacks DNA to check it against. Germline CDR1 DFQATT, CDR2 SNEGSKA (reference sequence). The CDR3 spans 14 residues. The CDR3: CSAKQDPLPETQYF.

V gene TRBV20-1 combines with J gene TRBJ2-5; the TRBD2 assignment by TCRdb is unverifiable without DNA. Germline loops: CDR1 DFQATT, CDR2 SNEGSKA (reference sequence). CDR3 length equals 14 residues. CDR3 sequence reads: CSARGGGPVETQYF.

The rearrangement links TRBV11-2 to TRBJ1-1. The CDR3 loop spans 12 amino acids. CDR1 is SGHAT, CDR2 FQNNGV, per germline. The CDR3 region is CASSLRGSEAFF.

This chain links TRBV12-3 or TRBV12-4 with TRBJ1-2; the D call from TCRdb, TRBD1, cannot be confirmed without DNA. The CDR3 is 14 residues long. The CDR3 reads CASSLRTGVYGYTF.

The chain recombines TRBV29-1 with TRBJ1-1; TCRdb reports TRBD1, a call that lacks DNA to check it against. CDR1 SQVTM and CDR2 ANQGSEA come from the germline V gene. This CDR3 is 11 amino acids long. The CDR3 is CSVVDRPEAFF.

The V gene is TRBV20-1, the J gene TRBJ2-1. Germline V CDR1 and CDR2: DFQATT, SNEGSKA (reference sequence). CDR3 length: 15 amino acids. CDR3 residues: CSATQTESSYNEQFF.

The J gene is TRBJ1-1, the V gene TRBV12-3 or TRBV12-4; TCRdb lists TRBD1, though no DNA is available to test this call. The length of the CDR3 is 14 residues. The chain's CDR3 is CASSFTGSPLEAFF.

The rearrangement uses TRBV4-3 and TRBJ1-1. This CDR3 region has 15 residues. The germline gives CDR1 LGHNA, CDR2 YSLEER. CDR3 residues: CASSPGQRSNTEAFF.

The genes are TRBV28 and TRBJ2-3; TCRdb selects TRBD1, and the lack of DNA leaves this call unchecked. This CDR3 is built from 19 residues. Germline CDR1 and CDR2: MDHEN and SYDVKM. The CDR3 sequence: CASRPRRSGGQYQADTQYF.

The CDR3 spells CASSLGVRDTQYF. The chain joins TRBV5-1 to TRBJ2-3. Per the germline V gene, CDR1 is SGHRS and CDR2 is YFSETQ. The CDR3 spans 13 residues.

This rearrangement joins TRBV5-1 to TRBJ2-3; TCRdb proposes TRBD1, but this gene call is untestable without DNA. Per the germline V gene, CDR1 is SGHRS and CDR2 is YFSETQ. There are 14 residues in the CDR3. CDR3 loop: CASSYGTSADTQYF.

The CDR3 reads CTMGAGSYEQYF. The V call is TRBV29-1, the J call TRBJ2-7; no DNA is available, so the TRBD1 call from TCRdb remains unchecked. The germline V gene encodes CDR1 SQVTM and CDR2 ANQGSEA. This CDR3 has 12 residues.

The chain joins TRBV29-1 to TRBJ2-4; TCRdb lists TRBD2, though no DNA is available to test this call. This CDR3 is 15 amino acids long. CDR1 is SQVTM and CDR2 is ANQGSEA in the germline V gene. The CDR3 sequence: CSVEILGEAKNIQYF.

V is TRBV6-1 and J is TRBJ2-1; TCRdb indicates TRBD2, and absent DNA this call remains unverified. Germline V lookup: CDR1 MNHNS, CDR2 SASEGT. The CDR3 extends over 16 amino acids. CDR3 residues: CASSRERATAFHEQFF.